This T cell receptor beta chain appears in the sequencing data of a study of OX40 agonist ivuxolimab in advanced cancers. Describing the broader study: Ivuxolimab was an agonistic, fully human IgG2 monoclonal antibody directed against OX40 (CD134), a costimulatory receptor. Patients were allowed to have had prior anti-PD-1, anti-PD-L1 or anti-CTLA-4 therapy, and less than 45% of the dose-escalation patients had previously received checkpoint inhibitors. The purpose of peripheral TCRbeta sequencing was to test whether ivuxolimab changed TCR sequence diversity and led to clonal T-cell expansion. A male proportion of 70% to 90% and a mean age of 60 years, ranging from about 20 to 85, were recorded for the dose-escalation cohort. Among the roughly 52 dose-escalation patients, approximately 20 had hepatocellular carcinoma, approximately 15 melanoma, 9 renal cell carcinoma and 9 head and neck cancer. Intravenous ivuxolimab was administered to patients every 2 weeks at six dose levels: 0.01, 0.1, 0.3, 1.5, 3 and 10 mg/kg. The paper describes the monotherapy dose-escalation part (N of about 47 patients) of the phase I trial of ivuxolimab. Three dose-escalation patients achieved partial responses, one with hepatocellular carcinoma and two with cutaneous melanoma.

V loses 4 bases, J loses 2 bases, and the germline ends lie 12 bases apart. The CDR3 has 14 amino acids, counting the end cysteine and phenylalanine. The CDR3 DNA has 42 bases and is translated from base 1. CDR1 and CDR2 (WNHNN, SYGVQD) derive from the germline V gene (reference sequence). The trial excluded patients who had a history of autoimmune disease or who were on systemic immunosuppression. Peripheral blood for TCR sequencing was drawn from every dose cohort at baseline, at cycle 4 day 1 and at cycle 7 day 1. Samples came from an open-label, multicenter, first-in-human phase I dose-escalation trial of ivuxolimab. Adults with locally advanced or metastatic head and neck squamous cell, hepatocellular, melanoma or renal cell carcinoma were enrolled in the trial. Before TCR sequencing, CD4+ and CD8+ T cells were separately sorted from peripheral blood. Comment on this clone: The antigen it recognizes is unknown. Nothing much larger sits one base from this clone, and base qualities are not available.

Genomic DNA was isolated from the sorted cells so that the TCRbeta CDR3 region could be sequenced. The immunoSEQ Assay was used to sequence the TCRbeta CDR3 regions. TCRdb re-hosts the immuneACCESS table, in-frame sequences only. Its copies lack some clones; in the studies checked, an unresolved V gene accounts for under half of them, and the cause for the rest is not known. The sample table contains about 80,000 clones; only one count was recorded for about nine tenths of them. Clones ranked in the top ten supply roughly 9% of the sample. Findings and caveats that apply to the study as a whole: At doses of 0.1 to 3.0 mg/kg, clonal expansion of both CD4+ and CD8+ T cells in blood was seen between baseline and week 6. Low levels of normalized T-cell clonal expansion were also seen in some patients who did not respond. After ivuxolimab, more expanded clones were found on average in CD8+ T cells than in CD4+ T cells. Partial responders in the 0.1-3.0 mg/kg groups had among the lowest normalized peripheral clonal expansion, especially among CD8+ T cells. Antigen specificity was not determined for the clonally expanded peripheral T cells.

Recombination linked TRBV10-1 to TRBJ2-7; the D region possibly corresponds to TRBD2 (5 bases align). The receptor was isolated from an adult with an advanced solid tumor such as melanoma, head and neck, liver or kidney cancer. The sample in question was CD4+ or CD8+ T cells sorted from blood, obtained in a trial of the OX40 agonist ivuxolimab. The sequence in DNA is TGCGCCAGCAGTGGCACAGTGACTACCTACGAGCAGTACTTC. Protein translation: CASSGTVTTYEQYF.